The T cell receptor (beta chain) under discussion was sequenced for a study of control samples from healthy donors and cancer patients (dated by TCRdb to the early 2020s). This clone has just one count. The specificity of this receptor is unknown. Base qualities are not at hand, and no much larger clone is one base apart. The library came from the immunoSEQ multiplex PCR assay. TCRdb took this table from immuneACCESS and kept in-frame rearrangements with V and J called. Such tables lack part of the clones; where checked against another copy, unresolved V genes explain under half of the gap, and the rest is unexplained. Across this sample there are roughly 120,000 clones, with about 94% seen only once. About 4% of the sample is taken by the ten largest. From the cysteine through the phenylalanine, the CDR3 covers 14 amino acids. Kept here is only the CDR3 DNA, which spans 42 bases and is read in frame from base 1. At the junction V is shortened by 3 bases and J by 0 bases, with 5 bases in between. CDR1 and CDR2, looked up from the germline V gene (reference sequence), are WNHNN and SYGVQD.

Material for sequencing was blood. The sequence was collected from a man aged 30 to 45 in good health. The rearrangement combines TRBV10-1 with TRBJ2-2; no confident D gene assignment can be made. The DNA reads as follows: TGCGCCAGCAGTGAAACAGCGAACACCGGGGAGCTGTTTTTT. It codes for CASSETANTGELFF.